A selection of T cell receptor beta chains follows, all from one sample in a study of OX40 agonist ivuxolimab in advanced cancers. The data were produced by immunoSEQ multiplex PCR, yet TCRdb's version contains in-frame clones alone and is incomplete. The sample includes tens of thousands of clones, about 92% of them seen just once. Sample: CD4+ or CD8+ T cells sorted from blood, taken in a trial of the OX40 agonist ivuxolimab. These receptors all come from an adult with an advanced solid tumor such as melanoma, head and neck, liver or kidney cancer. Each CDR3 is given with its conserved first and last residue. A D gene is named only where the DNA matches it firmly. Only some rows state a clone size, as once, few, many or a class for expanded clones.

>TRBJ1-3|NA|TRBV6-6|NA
TGTGCCAGCAGTAAAGACAGGACCTCTGGAAACACCATATATTTT
CASSKDRTSGNTIYF
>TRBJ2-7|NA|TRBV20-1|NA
TGCAGTGCTAGAGATTTCAACGAGCAGTACTTC
CSARDFNEQYF
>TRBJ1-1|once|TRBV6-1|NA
TGTGCCAGCAGTAAAGGTTTAAGGGAGGAAGCTTTCTTT
CASSKGLREEAFF
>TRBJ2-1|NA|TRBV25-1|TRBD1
TGTGCCAGCAGTGCGACAGGGGTTTGGAATGAGCAGTTCTTC
CASSATGVWNEQFF
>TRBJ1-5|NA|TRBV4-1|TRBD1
TGCGCCAGCAGCCAAGACGGACAGGGTGGTCAGCCCCAGCATTTT
CASSQDGQGGQPQHF
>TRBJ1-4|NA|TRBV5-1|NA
TGCGCCAGCAGCTTGGCCCTTGGGGGCGGCGAAAAACTGTTTTTT
CASSLALGGGEKLFF
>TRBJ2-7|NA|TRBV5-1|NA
TGCGCCAGCAGCTTGGGCAGATCCTACGAGCAGTACTTC
CASSLGRSYEQYF
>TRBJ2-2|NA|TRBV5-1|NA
TGCGCCAGCAGCGTGGCCGGACTGACGGCAACCGCCGGGGAGCTGTTTTTT
CASSVAGLTATAGELFF
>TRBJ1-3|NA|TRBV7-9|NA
TGTGCCAGCAGCTACCACAGCGACTCTGGAAACACCATATATTTT
CASSYHSDSGNTIYF
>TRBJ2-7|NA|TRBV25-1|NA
TGTGCCAGCAGTGAGGGGGCGCGGTACGAGCAGTACTTC
CASSEGARYEQYF
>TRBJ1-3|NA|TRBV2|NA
TGTGCCAGCATCAAAGGTGGGGGGCGAGGAAACACCATATATTTT
CASIKGGGRGNTIYF
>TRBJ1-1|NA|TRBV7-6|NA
TGTGCCAGCAGCTCTGGGACTATCATGAACACTGAAGCTTTCTTT
CASSSGTIMNTEAFF
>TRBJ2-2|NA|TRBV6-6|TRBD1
TGTGCCAGCAGTCCGGGGACAGGGCGCACCGGGGAGCTGTTTTTT
CASSPGTGRTGELFF
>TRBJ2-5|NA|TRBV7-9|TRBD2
TGTGCCAGCAGCTCAAGGACTAGCGGGGGTTCCCAGTACTTC
CASSSRTSGGSQYF
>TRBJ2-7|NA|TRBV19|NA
TGTGCCAGTAGTGGGACAAGCGGGCCCCTCGTCACGCAGTACTTC
CASSGTSGPLVTQYF
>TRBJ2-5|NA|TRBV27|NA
TGTGCCAGCAGTTTAAGTCCCGCGCAAGAGACCCAGTACTTC
CASSLSPAQETQYF
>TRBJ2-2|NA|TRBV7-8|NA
TGTGCCAGCAGCTCGAGGGTCGAGAACACCGGGGAGCTGTTTTTT
CASSSRVENTGELFF